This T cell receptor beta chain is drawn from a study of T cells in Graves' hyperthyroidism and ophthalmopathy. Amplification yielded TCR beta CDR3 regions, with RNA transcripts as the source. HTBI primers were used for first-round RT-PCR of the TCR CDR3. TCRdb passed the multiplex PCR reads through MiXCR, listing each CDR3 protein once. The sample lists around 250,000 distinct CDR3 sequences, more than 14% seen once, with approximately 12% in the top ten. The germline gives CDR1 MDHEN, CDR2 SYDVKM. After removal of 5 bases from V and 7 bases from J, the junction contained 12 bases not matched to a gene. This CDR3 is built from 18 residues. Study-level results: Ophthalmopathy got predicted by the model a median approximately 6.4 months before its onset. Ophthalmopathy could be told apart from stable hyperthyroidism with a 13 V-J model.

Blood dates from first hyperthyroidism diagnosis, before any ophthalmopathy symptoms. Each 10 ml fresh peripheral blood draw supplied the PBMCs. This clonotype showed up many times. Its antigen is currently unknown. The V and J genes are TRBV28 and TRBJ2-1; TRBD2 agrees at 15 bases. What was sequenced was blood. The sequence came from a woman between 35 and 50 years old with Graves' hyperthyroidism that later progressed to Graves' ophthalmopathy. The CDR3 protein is CASSLIGLAGGPGNEQFF. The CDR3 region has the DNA TGTGCCAGCAGTCTCATAGGACTAGCGGGAGGGCCGGGGAATGAGCAGTTCTTC. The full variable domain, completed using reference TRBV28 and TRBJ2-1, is DVKVTQSSRYLVKRTGEKVFLECVQDMDHENMFWYRQDPGLGLRLIYFSYDVKMKEKGDIPEGYSVSREKKERFSLILESASTNQTSMYLCASSLIGLAGGPGNEQFFGPGTRLTVL.